The 18 T cell receptor beta chains reported below all come from one sample, sequenced in a study of blood T cell repertoires in COVID-19 (dated by TCRdb to the early 2020s). The library was built by means of the immunoSEQ multiplex PCR assay. The table comes from immuneACCESS by way of TCRdb, which keeps in-frame sequences with V and J called. Part of the clones is missing from these tables; in studies checked, under half for an unresolved V gene and the rest for unknown reasons. This sample is represented by around 290,000 clones; approximately 86% of them were singletons. The ten largest clonotypes hold under 3% of the sample. Input material: PBMCs or T cells enriched from blood (not recorded which). These receptor sequences come from a woman aged 18-29 years who had recovered from COVID-19.

This rearrangement joins TRBV27 to TRBJ1-1, with 7 bases that match TRBD1. The germline V gene has CDR1 MNHEY and CDR2 SMNVEV (reference sequence). The CDR3 has 16 residues. V lost 5 bases to trimming and J lost 1 base; unmatched junction nucleotides: 10. The CDR3 is CASSPGTASGNTEAFF. CDR3 nucleotides: TGTGCCAGCAGTCCAGGGACAGCCTCGGGGAACACTGAAGCTTTCTTT.

This chain joins TRBV4-1 and TRBJ2-7, with TRBD2 matching 8 bases. This CDR3 spans 15 amino acids. The germline gives CDR1 MGHRA, CDR2 YSYEKL. With 0 bases clipped from V and 2 bases from J, the junction kept 3 bases outside the gene matches. CDR3 nucleotide sequence: TGCGCCAGCAGCCAAGAACTGGGACTAGCCTACGAGCAGTACTTC. Translation gives CASSQELGLAYEQYF.

V usage is TRBV6-5 and J usage is TRBJ1-5; D is unclear. The CDR3 has 15 residues. CDR1 and CDR2 from the germline V gene are MNHEY and SVGAGI. V lost 0 bases, J lost 1 base, and 7 bases lay in between. CDR3 sequence reads: CASSYSTESNQPQHF. The CDR3 region has the DNA TGTGCCAGCAGTTACTCAACCGAGAGCAATCAGCCCCAGCATTTT.

The rearrangement joins TRBV10-2 to TRBJ2-1, with 11 nucleotides matching TRBD1. The trim removed 7 bases at V and 1 base at J, leaving 12 bases unmatched. Germline V gives CDR1 WSHSY, CDR2 SAAADI. The CDR3 is 18 amino acids. The CDR3 DNA reads as TGCGCCAGCACCTGGGTTGGGGGACAGGGGGGTTCCTACAATGAGCAGTTCTTC. Encoded protein: CASTWVGGQGGSYNEQFF.

This clone was observed a single time. The rearrangement uses TRBV10-3 and TRBJ2-3, with TRBD1 identical over 8 bases. Trimming cost V 4 bases and J 0 bases; bases outside gene matches: 6. Germline V gene data show CDR1 as ENHRY and CDR2 as SYGVKD. The CDR3 runs to 16 residues. CDR3 in amino acids: CAISGTGTSSTDTQYF. As DNA, the CDR3 is TGTGCCATCAGTGGGACAGGGACTTCTAGCACAGATACGCAGTATTTT.

The V call is TRBV6-6, the J call TRBJ1-3, with D possibly matching TRBD1 (6 bases). V gave up 0 bases and J gave up 2 bases, with 8 bases separating them. This CDR3 comprises 15 residues. Germline assignment: CDR1 MNHNY and CDR2 SVGAGI (reference sequence). Here the CDR3 reads CASSYSGGAGNTIYF. CDR3 nucleotides: TGTGCCAGCAGTTACTCAGGGGGTGCTGGAAACACCATATATTTT.

This clone has just one count. This chain links TRBV7-2 with TRBJ2-1; TRBD2 is a possible D gene (6 bases). Germline CDR1 reads SGHTA; CDR2 reads FQGNSA. Trimming removed 5 bases at V and 5 bases at J, with 16 bases between. This CDR3 has 15 amino acids. The chain's CDR3 is CASSPNGGADNEQFF. As DNA, the CDR3 is TGTGCCAGCAGCCCCAATGGCGGGGCGGACAATGAGCAGTTCTTC.

This chain joins TRBV7-8 and TRBJ1-2; D is unresolved. This CDR3 region has 15 residues. Germline V gene data show CDR1 as SGHVS and CDR2 as FQNEAQ. V dropped 5 bases and J dropped 4 bases, with 17 bases sitting between them. The CDR3 region has the DNA TGTGCCAGCAGCCGCATTGGGAGGGCTGGCTATGGCTACACCTTC. Translating it yields CASSRIGRAGYGYTF. The full variable domain, in which reference TRBV7-8 and TRBJ1-2 provide the parts outside the CDR3, is GAGVSQSPRYKVAKRGQDVALRCDPISGHVSLFWYQQALGQGPEFLTYFQNEAQLDKSGLPSDRFFAERPEGSVSTLKIQRTQQEDSAVYLCASSRIGRAGYGYTFGSGTRLTVV.

This sequence joins TRBV5-4 and TRBJ2-5; perhaps TRBD2 as D (5 bases). Germline-derived CDR1 and CDR2 are SGHNT and YYREEE (reference sequence). The CDR3 runs 15 residues. Trimming took off 0 bases at V and 2 bases at J, with 11 bases between the two ends. Here the CDR3 DNA reads TGTGCCAGCAGCTTGGCCGGGCTAGCTCAAGAGACCCAGTACTTC. Protein product: CASSLAGLAQETQYF.

The chain employs TRBV2 and TRBJ1-1; 7 bases line up with TRBD1. Unmatched junction bases numbered 2, after V lost 0 bases and J lost 1 base. The CDR3 has 15 residues. Germline V lookup: CDR1 SNHLY, CDR2 FYNNEI. In DNA form, the CDR3 reads TGTGCCAGCAGTGAAGCGCGGACAGGGAACACTGAAGCTTTCTTT. This codes for CASSEARTGNTEAFF.

The V call is TRBV27, the J call TRBJ2-2, with 8 bases fitting TRBD2. The CDR3 totals 16 residues. The ends lost 3 bases at V and 6 bases at J; junction bases unmatched: 9. Per the germline V gene, CDR1 is MNHEY and CDR2 is SMNVEV (reference sequence). The CDR3: CASSLGTRQRAGELFF. For the CDR3, the DNA is TGTGCCAGCAGTTTGGGGACTAGGCAGAGGGCCGGGGAGCTGTTTTTT.

The chain uses TRBV6-1 and TRBJ2-1; TRBD1 matches at 8 bases. The trim removed 4 bases at V and 0 bases at J, leaving 5 bases unmatched. The V gene's germline CDR1 is MNHNS and CDR2 SASEGT. CDR3 length: 16 residues. CDR3 loop: CASSAPGQDSYNEQFF. In nucleotides, the CDR3 is TGTGCCAGCAGTGCACCGGGACAGGACTCCTACAATGAGCAGTTCTTC.

J is TRBJ1-5 and V is TRBV30; 7 nucleotides align to TRBD1. The V gene end was trimmed by 3 bases and the J gene end by 7 bases; junction bases not matched to a gene: 6. CDR1 is GTSNPN and CDR2 is SVGIG in the germline V gene (reference sequence). The CDR3 spans 13 residues. For the CDR3, the DNA is TGTGCCTGGAGCGACAGGGCGGGCCAGCCCCAGCATTTT. Translated, it gives CAWSDRAGQPQHF.

The chain carries TRBV25-1 and TRBJ1-1, with a weak D call TRBD1 (5 bases). V was cut by 1 base and J by 6 bases, with 12 bases left in between. This CDR3 comprises 14 residues. Looked up from germline, CDR1 is MGHDK and CDR2 is SYGVNS. This CDR3 reads CASSEWGGAPEAFF. CDR3 coding DNA: TGTGCCAGCAGTGAATGGGGAGGGGCTCCTGAAGCTTTCTTT.

This sequence joins TRBV4-1 and TRBJ1-6; D remains unclear. Germline lookup yields CDR1 MGHRA and CDR2 YSYEKL. The CDR3 is 13 amino acids. V lost 0 bases and J lost 12, with 9 bases in between. The CDR3 coding sequence is TGCGCCAGCAGCCAAGACCAGGCGGGACCCCTCCACTTT. This translates into CASSQDQAGPLHF.

The genes are TRBV7-9 and TRBJ2-5; 9 nucleotides agree with TRBD2. CDR3 length equals 16 residues. The J segment lost 5 bases and the V segment lost 2 bases, leaving 9 bases of the junction unmatched. Germline CDR1 and CDR2: SEHNR and FQNEAQ (reference sequence). In DNA, the CDR3 is TGTGCCAGCAGCTTAACCGGCGGGGGGGCTTGGGAGACCCAGTACTTC. This sequence encodes CASSLTGGGAWETQYF. The full variable domain, its missing parts supplied by reference TRBV7-9 and TRBJ2-5, is DTGVSQNPRHKITKRGQNVTFRCDPISEHNRLYWYRQTLGQGPEFLTYFQNEAQLEKSRLLSDRFSAERPKGSFSTLEIQRTEQGDSAMYLCASSLTGGGAWETQYFGPGTRLLVL.

The table lists this clone with many counts. The rearrangement uses TRBV7-3 and TRBJ2-2; 7 bases line up with TRBD2. J was trimmed by 2 bases and V by 2 bases; bases with no gene match: 5. The CDR3 spans 16 residues. Germline CDR1 and CDR2: SGHTA and FQGTGA. CDR3 coding DNA: TGTGCCAGCAGCTTAGTGGGAGGGCCCAACACCGGGGAGCTGTTTTTT. This encodes CASSLVGGPNTGELFF.

V usage is TRBV28 and J usage is TRBJ2-1, with D perhaps TRBD2 (6 bases). V lost 6 bases, J lost 13 bases, and 13 bases lay in between. Germline loops: CDR1 MDHEN, CDR2 SYDVKM. The CDR3 sequence is 11 residues long. Here the CDR3 DNA reads TGTGCCAGCAGAAACCGGGACTCACAGTTCTTC. Protein sequence: CASRNRDSQFF.